These T cell receptor beta chains were read from a single sample in a study of cytomegalovirus exposure and HLA in healthy donors. Only in-frame clones appear in the TCRdb table, and some are missing; sequencing was by immunoSEQ multiplex PCR. The data contain 100,000 to 140,000 clones, 77% of them singletons. Sequenced sample: PBMCs. The receptors originated from a male donor in good health and CMV-seronegative. Both conserved end residues are part of each CDR3. A D gene is named only where the DNA matches it firmly. Expanded clones get a size class; other rows say once, few or many, or leave the size out.

clone_size j_call v_call d_call cdr3_length cdr3_aa cdr3_nt
. TRBJ2-7 TRBV7-9 . 13 CASSVSEAYEQYF TGTGCCAGCAGCGTATCGGAGGCCTACGAGCAGTACTTC
. TRBJ2-3 TRBV10-1 TRBD2 14 CASRAGGPTDTQYF TGCGCCAGCAGAGCGGGAGGGCCCACAGATACGCAGTATTTT
. TRBJ2-1 TRBV5-6 . 14 CASIVQGGYNEQFF TGTGCCAGCATCGTTCAGGGTGGTTACAATGAGCAGTTCTTC
. TRBJ2-7 TRBV5-1 . 15 CASSLEAFSSYEQYF TGCGCCAGCAGCTTGGAGGCTTTTAGCTCCTACGAGCAGTACTTC
. TRBJ2-2 TRBV13 . 15 CASSSWGGGTGELFF TGTGCCAGCAGCTCTTGGGGAGGGGGCACCGGGGAGCTGTTTTTT
. TRBJ2-3 TRBV27 . 18 CASSFAQGRIINTDTQYF TGTGCCAGCAGTTTCGCTCAGGGGCGGATCATCAACACAGATACGCAGTATTTT
few TRBJ2-1 TRBV11-2 . 17 CASSRHWWRETYNEQFF TGTGCCAGCAGCCGTCACTGGTGGCGGGAAACCTACAATGAGCAGTTCTTC
. TRBJ2-7 TRBV9 TRBD2 15 CASSVSTSGPYEQYF TGTGCCAGCAGCGTATCGACTAGCGGGCCCTACGAGCAGTACTTC
. TRBJ2-5 TRBV2 . 13 CASRGGGQETQYF TGTGCCAGCAGGGGGGGTGGACAAGAGACCCAGTACTTC
. TRBJ2-7 TRBV10-1 . 15 CASSESSGSSYEQYF TGCGCCAGCAGTGAGTCTTCGGGGAGCTCCTACGAGCAGTACTTC
. TRBJ1-5 TRBV19 . 14 CASSIEGVGQPQHF TGTGCCAGTAGTATCGAGGGGGTCGGTCAGCCCCAGCATTTT
. TRBJ2-1 TRBV19 TRBD2 14 CASSRTSEYNEQFF TGTGCCAGTAGTAGGACTAGCGAGTACAATGAGCAGTTCTTC
. TRBJ2-3 TRBV7-8 TRBD2 19 CASSSPLEGAGEGTDTQYF TGTGCCAGCAGCTCCCCTCTGGAGGGAGCGGGAGAGGGCACAGATACGCAGTATTTT
. TRBJ2-5 TRBV5-4 . 15 CASSLVSGQKETQYF TGTGCCAGCAGCTTGGTTTCGGGACAAAAAGAGACCCAGTACTTC
. TRBJ2-5 TRBV4-1 . 12 CASSQDLETQYF TGCGCCAGCAGCCAAGATCTAGAGACCCAGTACTTC
few TRBJ2-1 TRBV27 . 14 CASSRGGFNNEQFF TGTGCCAGCAGTCGTGGGGGGTTTAACAATGAGCAGTTCTTC
. TRBJ2-1 TRBV12-5 TRBD2 16 CASGLPRLAGEEEQFF TGTGCTAGTGGTTTGCCCAGACTAGCGGGAGAGGAGGAGCAGTTCTTC
. TRBJ2-1 TRBV11-2 . 14 CASSLGGVHNEQFF TGTGCCAGCAGCTTAGGGGGGGTCCACAATGAGCAGTTCTTC
. TRBJ2-7 TRBV6-1 . 13 CASSEDRKYEQYF TGTGCCAGCAGTGAAGACAGGAAATACGAGCAGTACTTC
. TRBJ1-3 TRBV6-5 TRBD1 14 CASRTRGRGGTIYF TGTGCCAGCAGGACCAGGGGGAGAGGTGGTACCATATATTTT
. TRBJ2-1 TRBV11-2 . 16 CASRFLRGRTNNEQFF TGTGCCAGCAGATTTCTCAGAGGGAGGACCAACAATGAGCAGTTCTTC
. TRBJ2-7 TRBV28 . 12 CASSSQVAEQYF TGTGCCAGCAGTTCACAGGTGGCCGAGCAGTACTTC
. TRBJ2-3 TRBV5-1 . 12 CASSLSRDTQYF TGCGCCAGCAGCTTGAGTCGGGATACGCAGTATTTT
. TRBJ2-1 TRBV7-9 . 15 CASSPERGSYNEQFF TGTGCCAGCAGCCCGGAGCGAGGCTCCTACAATGAGCAGTTCTTC